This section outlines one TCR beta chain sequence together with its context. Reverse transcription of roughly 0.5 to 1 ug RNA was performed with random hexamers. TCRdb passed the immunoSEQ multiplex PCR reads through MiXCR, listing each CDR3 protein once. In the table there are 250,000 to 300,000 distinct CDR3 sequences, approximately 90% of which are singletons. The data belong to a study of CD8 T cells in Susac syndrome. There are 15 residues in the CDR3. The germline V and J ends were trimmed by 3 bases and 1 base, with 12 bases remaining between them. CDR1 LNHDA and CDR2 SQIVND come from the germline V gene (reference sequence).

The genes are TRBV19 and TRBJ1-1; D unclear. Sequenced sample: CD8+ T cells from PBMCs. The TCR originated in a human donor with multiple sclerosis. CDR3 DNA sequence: TGTGCCAGTAGTATGGGTTCAAGACCGAACACTGAAGCTTTCTTT. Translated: CASSMGSRPNTEAFF.